Presented here are 21 T cell receptor beta chains from one specimen sequenced in a study of blood T cell repertoires in COVID-19. Clones were read by immunoSEQ multiplex PCR, and TCRdb kept only the in-frame ones, dropping some. The repertoire has roughly 150,000 clones, about 85% of them found once; the top ten carry 6.5% to 9%. Sequenced input: peripheral blood. The source of these receptors is an elderly woman with COVID-19, enrolled during active disease.

V and J are TRBV6-5 and TRBJ1-2; 7 bases agree with TRBD1. The CDR3 has 16 residues. Germline lookup yields CDR1 MNHEY and CDR2 SVGAGI. The V segment lost 0 bases and the J segment 4 bases; nucleotides outside the gene matches: 8. CDR3 sequence: CASSYSRQGFFYGYTF. CDR3 nucleotide sequence: TGTGCCAGCAGTTACTCGCGACAGGGTTTTTTCTATGGCTACACCTTC.

The chain employs TRBV2 and TRBJ1-4; 8 bases are shared with TRBD1. CDR3 length: 14 residues. CDR1 SNHLY and CDR2 FYNNEI come from the germline V gene. The V and J ends lost 5 bases and 8 bases, in that order; junction bases with no gene match: 7. CDR3: CASSPDRGREKLFF. The DNA for the CDR3 is TGTGCCAGCAGTCCAGACAGGGGACGGGAAAAACTGTTTTTT.

The chain employs TRBV6-6 and TRBJ2-1, with D maybe TRBD2 (5 bases). The CDR3 spans 15 residues. Germline V gene lookup returns CDR1 MNHNY and CDR2 SVGAGI (reference sequence). Trimming removed 0 bases at V and 3 bases at J, with 9 bases between. The CDR3 region has the DNA TGTGCCAGCAGTTACTCAGGGAGTAGCTACAATGAGCAGTTCTTC. Translating gives CASSYSGSSYNEQFF.

The CDR3 here is CASSRGTSGKDTGELFF. The CDR3 region has the DNA TGTGCCAGCAGCCGAGGGACTAGCGGAAAGGACACCGGGGAGCTGTTTTTT. The chain has TRBV9 and TRBJ2-2; 11 bases line up with TRBD2. Germline CDR1 SGDLS, CDR2 YYNGEE. The CDR3 is made up of 17 amino acids. After removal of 4 bases from V and 3 bases from J, the junction contained 8 bases not matched to a gene.

The chain recombines TRBV2 with TRBJ2-7, with D uncertain. From germline, CDR1 is SNHLY and CDR2 FYNNEI. V shed 5 bases and J shed 3 bases, with 8 bases lying between them. The CDR3 totals 12 residues. CDR3 sequence: CASSLEHYEQYF. CDR3 DNA sequence: TGTGCCAGCAGTCTGGAGCACTACGAGCAGTACTTC.

This chain joins TRBV5-1 and TRBJ2-1, with 10 bases aligning to TRBD2. Per germline, CDR1 SGHRS and CDR2 YFSETQ. CDR3 length: 15 residues. The V and J ends lost 0 bases and 5 bases, in that order; junction bases with no gene match: 2. The CDR3 here is CASSLVAGGDNEQFF. CDR3 bases: TGCGCCAGCAGCTTGGTAGCGGGGGGTGACAATGAGCAGTTCTTC.

V gene TRBV9 combines with J gene TRBJ2-1; 7 bases are shared with TRBD2. After removal of 5 bases from V and 8 bases from J, the junction contained 10 bases not matched to a gene. Germline CDR1 and CDR2: SGDLS and YYNGEE. This CDR3 has 14 amino acids. CDR3 region: CASSHSSSGDEQFF. The CDR3 DNA reads TGTGCCAGCAGTCACTCTTCTAGCGGTGATGAGCAGTTCTTC.

The chain's CDR3 is CASSLNGGSGYGYTF. The DNA of the CDR3 is TGTGCCAGCAGCTTAAACGGAGGGTCAGGGTATGGCTACACCTTC. V gene TRBV7-2 combines with J gene TRBJ1-2; perhaps TRBD1 as D (5 bases). V lost 2 bases and J 5 bases, leaving 15 bases between the germline ends. This CDR3 is built from 15 residues. Germline assignment: CDR1 SGHTA and CDR2 FQGNSA.

This clone was recorded a few times. This rearrangement joins TRBV9 to TRBJ2-1, with TRBD2 as a possible D gene (7 bases). Trimming took off 5 bases at V and 9 bases at J, with 21 bases between the two ends. Germline V gives CDR1 SGDLS, CDR2 YYNGEE. The CDR3 has 15 residues. CDR3 bases: TGTGCCAGCAGTCCCCCGGGGAGGGGGGCGTTTGAGCAGTTCTTC. Encoded protein: CASSPPGRGAFEQFF.

The chain combines TRBV10-1 with TRBJ2-7, with D possibly being TRBD2 (6 bases). V dropped 0 bases and J dropped 8 bases, with 20 bases sitting between them. Germline V gene data show CDR1 as WNHNN and CDR2 as SYGVQD (reference sequence). The CDR3 contains 16 residues. CDR3 sequence reads: CASSESGRGAWGKQYF. The CDR3 region has the DNA TGCGCCAGCAGTGAGTCGGGGCGGGGCGCTTGGGGGAAGCAGTACTTC.

The DNA of the CDR3 is TGTGCCAGCAATCTGGGGAGCCTGGACACTGAAGCTTTCTTT. It specifies CASNLGSLDTEAFF. This chain links TRBV2 with TRBJ1-1; D ambiguous. The CDR3 length is 14 residues. The V end was cut by 7 bases, the J end by 3 bases, with 15 bases between. The V gene's germline CDR1 is SNHLY and CDR2 FYNNEI.

The chain links TRBV2 to TRBJ1-4; D not certain. V was pared by 7 bases and J by 8 bases, with 5 bases between. The V gene's germline CDR1 is SNHLY and CDR2 FYNNEI. The CDR3 spans 10 residues. The CDR3 reads CASTREKLFF. The CDR3 bases are TGTGCCAGCACGCGGGAAAAACTGTTTTTT.

This clone was seen only a few times. Within the sample, other DNA sequences also encode this same CDR3. The chain couples TRBV29-1 to TRBJ1-5, with D perhaps matching TRBD1 (5 bases). V lost 4 bases and J lost 4, with 11 bases in between. Germline V gene lookup returns CDR1 SQVTM and CDR2 ANQGSEA. The CDR3 is 13 amino acids. CDR3 region: CSVGRDSNQPQHF. The CDR3 coding sequence is TGCAGCGTTGGAAGGGACTCTAATCAGCCCCAGCATTTT.

The J gene is TRBJ2-2, the V gene TRBV10-1; 8 bases fit TRBD2. The germline gives CDR1 WNHNN, CDR2 SYGVQD (reference sequence). After removal of 10 bases from V and 6 bases from J, the junction contained 16 bases not matched to a gene. The CDR3 is made up of 16 amino acids. Written as DNA, the CDR3 is TGCGCCAACGGCGGGGGGACTCCAATTGGGTCCGGGGAGCTGTTTTTT. Translated, it gives CANGGGTPIGSGELFF.

The rearrangement uses TRBV6-6 and TRBJ2-7, with 10 bases matching TRBD2. Looked up from germline, CDR1 is MNHNY and CDR2 is SVGAGI (reference sequence). V shed 5 bases and J 0 bases; nucleotides not matched to a gene: 10. The CDR3 totals 17 residues. DNA of the CDR3: TGTGCCAGCAGTCGGTCGGGCTCTAGCGGGAGCTCCTACGAGCAGTACTTC. Translating gives CASSRSGSSGSSYEQYF.

This clone was found once. This sequence joins TRBV6-2 or TRBV6-3 and TRBJ2-1; 10 nucleotides agree with TRBD2. V shed 6 bases and J 6 bases; nucleotides not matched to a gene: 2. CDR1 and CDR2 from the germline V gene are MNHEY and SVGEGT. The CDR3 is 13 amino acids. The CDR3 region is CASRPSGGNEQFF. CDR3 sequence (DNA): TGTGCCAGCAGGCCTAGCGGGGGCAATGAGCAGTTCTTC.

This clone has a single count. This chain joins TRBV5-8 and TRBJ2-5, with 10 positions matching TRBD2. The J segment lost 4 bases and the V segment lost 0 bases, leaving 3 bases of the junction unmatched. This CDR3 comprises 15 residues. The germline V gene has CDR1 SGHTS and CDR2 YDEGEE. CDR3 protein: CASSLGLAGAETQYF. CDR3 in DNA: TGTGCCAGCAGCTTGGGTCTAGCGGGGGCAGAGACCCAGTACTTC. The complete variable domain, with remaining parts taken from reference TRBV5-8 and TRBJ2-5, reads EAGVTQSPTHLIKTRGQQATLRCSPISGHTSVYWYQQALGLGLQFLLWYDEGEERNRGNFPPRFSGRQFPNYSSELNVNALELEDSALYLCASSLGLAGAETQYFGPGTRLLVL.

The chain joins TRBV19 to TRBJ1-4; 10 bases are shared with TRBD1. Germline V gene data show CDR1 as LNHDA and CDR2 as SQIVND (reference sequence). V lost 8 bases and J lost 5; bases outside the gene matches: 11. The CDR3 length is 16 residues. The CDR3 nucleotides are TGTGCCAGTTCCAGTCAAAGGGGACAGGGGAATGAAAAACTGTTTTTT. Translating it yields CASSSQRGQGNEKLFF.

This sequence joins TRBV25-1 and TRBJ1-2, with 9 bases identical to TRBD1. The CDR3 is 13 amino acids. V trimming: 6 bases; J trimming: 8 bases; junction bases outside the gene matches: 7. The V gene's germline CDR1 is MGHDK and CDR2 SYGVNS. CDR3: CASSRDRVGGYTF. CDR3 in DNA: TGTGCCAGCAGCCGGGACAGGGTTGGGGGCTACACCTTC.

The V and J genes are TRBV7-9 and TRBJ1-1; D is perhaps TRBD1 (5 bases). The germline CDR1 and CDR2 sequences are SEHNR and FQNEAQ (reference sequence). This CDR3 region has 12 residues. V lost 3 bases to trimming and J lost 5 bases, with 7 bases between them. The CDR3 loop is CASSLAGTEAFF. CDR3 coding DNA: TGTGCCAGCAGCTTGGCAGGGACTGAAGCTTTCTTT.

This clone was recorded a few times. The rearrangement links TRBV2 to TRBJ2-7; 13 nucleotides agree with TRBD2. Germline V lookup: CDR1 SNHLY, CDR2 FYNNEI. The CDR3 loop spans 14 amino acids. Trimming cost V 6 bases and J 5 bases; bases outside gene matches: 4. The CDR3 region has the DNA TGTGCCAGCAGGGGGACTAGCGGGACCCACGAGCAGTACTTC. Residues: CASRGTSGTHEQYF.